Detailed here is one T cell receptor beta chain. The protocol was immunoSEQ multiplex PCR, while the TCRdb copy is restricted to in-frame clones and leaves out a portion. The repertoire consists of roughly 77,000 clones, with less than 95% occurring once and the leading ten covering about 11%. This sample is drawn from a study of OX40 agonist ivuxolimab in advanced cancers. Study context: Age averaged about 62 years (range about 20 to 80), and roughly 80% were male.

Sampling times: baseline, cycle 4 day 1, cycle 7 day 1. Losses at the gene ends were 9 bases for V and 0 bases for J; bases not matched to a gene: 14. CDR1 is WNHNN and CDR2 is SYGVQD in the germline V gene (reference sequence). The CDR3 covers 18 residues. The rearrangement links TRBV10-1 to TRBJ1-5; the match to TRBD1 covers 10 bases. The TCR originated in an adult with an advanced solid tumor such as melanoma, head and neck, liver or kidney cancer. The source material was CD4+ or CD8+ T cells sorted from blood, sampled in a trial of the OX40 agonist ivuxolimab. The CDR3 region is CASENRDRGVFSNQPQHF. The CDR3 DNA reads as TGCGCCAGTGAAAACCGGGACAGGGGCGTGTTTAGCAATCAGCCCCAGCATTTT.